This TCR beta chain was sequenced for a study of shared clonotypes between healthy human individuals. This table comes from immunoSEQ multiplex PCR, and its TCRdb copy is limited to in-frame clones, with some not included. The profile covers around 1.5 million clones, with approximately 98% appearing a single time and 0.45% taken by the ten largest. This CDR3 is 15 amino acids long. The V gene's germline CDR1 is MNHEY and CDR2 SMNVEV (reference sequence). V lost 8 bases, J lost 3 bases, and 19 bases lay in between. The source of this sequence is a young man in good health. V gene TRBV27 combines with J gene TRBJ1-1, with a tentative D call TRBD1 (6 bases). Sequencing used naive CD4+ T cells sorted from blood. Subset specified: CD45RA+ positively selected. The CDR3 DNA sequence: TGTGCCAGCGGACAGACAAGTCTTGGGGACACTGAAGCTTTCTTT. It specifies CASGQTSLGDTEAFF.